This paragraph covers one TCR beta chain sequence. This entry comes from a study of blood T cell repertoires in COVID-19. Study background: Samples taken during acute and convalescent COVID-19 were collected in the United States, Italy and Spain. In each case, the material was cDNA or gDNA derived from T cells, B-cell-depleted T cells, or PBMCs.

The CDR3 consists of 16 residues. Germline V gene sequence: CDR1 MNHNY, CDR2 SVGAGI (reference sequence). V lost 5 bases and J 0 bases, leaving 13 bases between the germline ends. In the study's own analysis: Estimates of nucleated cell counts were drawn from the amplification of reference gene primers. Using immunoSEQ multiplex PCR, the repertoire was profiled, and TCRdb retains in-frame clones only, with some absent. Clonal size and the V and J genes are those of that table, whereas D and trimming came from the DNA. The profile shows approximately 64,000 clones, 81% of them singletons. The chain recombines TRBV6-6 with TRBJ1-4; possible D gene TRBD1, 6 bases. The material sequenced was peripheral blood. The sequence was obtained from a woman in her seventies with acute or convalescent COVID-19. CDR3 coding DNA: TGTGCCAGCAGTCAGACAGGAGATGCAACTAATGAAAAACTGTTTTTT. This encodes CASSQTGDATNEKLFF.